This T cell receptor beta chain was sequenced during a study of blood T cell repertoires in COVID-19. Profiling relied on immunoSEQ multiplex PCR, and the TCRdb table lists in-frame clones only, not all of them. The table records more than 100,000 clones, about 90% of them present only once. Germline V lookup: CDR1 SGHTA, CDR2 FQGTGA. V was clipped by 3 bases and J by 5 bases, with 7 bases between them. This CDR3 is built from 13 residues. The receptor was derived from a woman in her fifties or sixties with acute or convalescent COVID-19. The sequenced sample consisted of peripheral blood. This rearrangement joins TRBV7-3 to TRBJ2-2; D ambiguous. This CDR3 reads CASSFQTTGELFF. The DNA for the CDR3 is TGTGCCAGCAGCTTCCAAACAACCGGGGAGCTGTTTTTT.